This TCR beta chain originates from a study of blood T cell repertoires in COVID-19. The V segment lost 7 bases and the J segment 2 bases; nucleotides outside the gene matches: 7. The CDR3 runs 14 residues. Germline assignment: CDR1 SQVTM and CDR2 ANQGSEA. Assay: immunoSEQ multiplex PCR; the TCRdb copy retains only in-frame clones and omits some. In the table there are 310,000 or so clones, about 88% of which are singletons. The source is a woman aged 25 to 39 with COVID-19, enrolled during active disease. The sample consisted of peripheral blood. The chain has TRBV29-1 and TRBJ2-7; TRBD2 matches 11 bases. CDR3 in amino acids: CSGPSGRSTYEQYF. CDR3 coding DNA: TGCAGCGGCCCTAGCGGGAGGTCTACCTACGAGCAGTACTTC.